These T cell receptor beta chains were read from a single sample in a study of T cell repertoires in aging, cancer and after chemotherapy. TCRdb reprocessed the multiplex PCR reads via MiXCR and lists one record per CDR3 protein. The data show 4,000 to 5,000 distinct CDR3 sequences, 20% to 30% seen once. Sequencing was done on a sample of blood. The receptors were gathered from a human donor in good health. The donor label of this sample is uncertain. CDR3s include the opening cysteine and the closing phenylalanine or tryptophan. D genes are given only for firm matches. Expanded clones get a size class; other rows say once, few or many, or leave the size out.

>large|.|TRBJ2-1|TRBV29-1|11
TGCAGCGTTACCGTCGCAGGGGAGCAGTTCTTC
CSVTVAGEQFF
>.|TRBD2|TRBJ2-3|TRBV6-5|17
TGTGCCAGCAGCCTATGGGGGCTAGCGGGGAGCACAGATACGCAGTATTTT
CASSLWGLAGSTDTQYF
>.|.|TRBJ1-3|TRBV27|16
TGTGCCAGCAAAAAAACCGGGACGGCCTCTGGAAACACCATATATTTT
CASKKTGTASGNTIYF
>medium-sized|.|TRBJ1-2|TRBV19|13
TGTGCCAGTAGTGCGAACAGCTTCTATGGCTACACCTTC
CASSANSFYGYTF
>.|.|TRBJ2-2|TRBV5-1|16
TGCGCCAGCAGCGCCCAGCCAGAGGTCGGCACCGGGGAGCTGTTTTTT
CASSAQPEVGTGELFF
>once|.|TRBJ2-7|TRBV11-1|15
TGTGCCAGCAGCGTTGGACGGGTCGGGGCATACGAGCAGTACTTC
CASSVGRVGAYEQYF
>.|TRBD1|TRBJ1-2|TRBV5-4|13
TGTGCCAGAAGCTTGGGACAGGTGATAGGCTACACCTTC
CARSLGQVIGYTF
>medium-sized|TRBD2|TRBJ2-1|TRBV5-6|18
TGTGCCAGCAGCTTGGAAGTAGCGGGAACGACTCTTGCAGATGAGCAGTTCTTC
CASSLEVAGTTLADEQFF
>few|.|TRBJ2-3|TRBV7-2|13
TGTGCCAGCAGCGAACAAAGCACAGATACGCAGTATTTT
CASSEQSTDTQYF
>few|.|TRBJ2-7|TRBV6-5|14
TGTGCCAGCAGTGTAGAGACAGGCCCCTACGAGCAGTACTTC
CASSVETGPYEQYF
>once|.|TRBJ2-3|TRBV19|16
TGTACCAGTAGTACCTCCTTAGCGCCACGCACAGATACGCAGTATTTT
CTSSTSLAPRTDTQYF
>.|TRBD1|TRBJ1-4|TRBV20-1|13
TGCAGTGCTAGGGACAGGGGTAATGAAAAACTGTTTTTT
CSARDRGNEKLFF
>medium-sized|.|TRBJ2-3|TRBV6-2/TRBV6-3|16
TGTGCCAGCAGTTACGGCAGGGTGATCCTCACAGATACGCAGTATTTT
CASSYGRVILTDTQYF
>.|.|TRBJ1-1|TRBV19|13
TGTGCCAGTAGAATAAGGTCCGGGGCTGAAGCTTTCTTT
CASRIRSGAEAFF
>.|.|TRBJ1-6|TRBV12-3/TRBV12-4|13
TGTGCCAGCAGTTTCGCGCCTCATTCACCCCTCCACTTT
CASSFAPHSPLHF
>medium-sized|TRBD2|TRBJ2-5|TRBV5-5|16
TGTGCCAGCAGCTTAGGGCTAGCGGGGGGGCAGGAGACCCAGTACTTC
CASSLGLAGGQETQYF
>large|TRBD2|TRBJ2-1|TRBV29-1|13
TGCAGCGTTGAAACCCCCATACTAGCGGGAACGTCCTTC
CSVETPILAGTSF
>.|.|TRBJ2-2|TRBV7-2|15
TGTGCCAGCAGCTTAAGACCTCCGAACACCGGGGAGCTGTTTTTT
CASSLRPPNTGELFF
>.|TRBD1|TRBJ2-3|TRBV6-5|14
TGTGCCAGCAGTTACTGGACAGGACGAGATACGCAGTATTTT
CASSYWTGRDTQYF
>.|TRBD1|TRBJ1-1|TRBV5-4|15
TGTGCCAGCAGCCGGGGACAGGATGGGAACACTGAAGCTTTCTTT
CASSRGQDGNTEAFF
>medium-sized|TRBD1|TRBJ1-2|TRBV29-1|13
TGCAGCGTAGCTCCGGGACAGGGTTATGGCTACACCTTC
CSVAPGQGYGYTF
>.|TRBD1|TRBJ1-1|TRBV12-3/TRBV12-4|12
TGTGCCAGCAGTACATTTCAGGGGGAGGCTTTCTTT
CASSTFQGEAFF
>.|TRBD2|TRBJ2-1|TRBV4-2|14
TGTGCCACCCAAAGAGCGGGAGGGCCGGATGAGCAGTTCTTC
CATQRAGGPDEQFF
>medium-sized|.|TRBJ1-1|TRBV30|13
TGTGCCTGGAGTGTTGACATTAACACTGAAGCTTTCTTT
CAWSVDINTEAFF
>.|TRBD2|TRBJ2-1|TRBV20-1|17
TGCAGTGCCAGTGGACGTTCTAGCGGGAGGTCCCCCAATGAGCAGTTCTTC
CSASGRSSGRSPNEQFF
>.|.|TRBJ2-7|TRBV6-2/TRBV6-3|11
TGTGCCAGCAGTTCCCTCTACGAGCAGTACTTC
CASSSLYEQYF
>.|.|TRBJ1-2|TRBV5-4|13
TGTGCCAGCAGCTTAGCAGGGACCCATGGCTACACCTTC
CASSLAGTHGYTF
>medium-sized|.|TRBJ1-5|TRBV19|15
TGTGCCAGTAGTATACTTCCAGACTCCTATCAGCCCCAGCATTTT
CASSILPDSYQPQHF
>few|.|TRBJ1-2|TRBV7-9|15
TGTGCCAGCAGCTTAGGAGGAAACCCTGGGTATGGCTACACCTTC
CASSLGGNPGYGYTF
>medium-sized|TRBD2|TRBJ2-1|TRBV27|14
TGTGCCAGCAGTCCGGGACTAGCCTCCAACGAGCAGTTCTTC
CASSPGLASNEQFF
>medium-sized|.|TRBJ1-6|TRBV19|9
TGTGCCAGTAGTTCACCCCTCCACTTT
CASSSPLHF
>medium-sized|.|TRBJ1-6|TRBV5-6|14
TGTGCCAGCAGCCTAGGACGGAATAATTCACCCCTCCACTTT
CASSLGRNNSPLHF
>.|TRBD1|TRBJ1-3|TRBV7-9|19
TGTGCCAGCAGCTTAGTGTCCACCGCCGGACAGGACTCTGGAAACACCATATATTTT
CASSLVSTAGQDSGNTIYF
>.|.|TRBJ1-1|TRBV20-1|14
TGCAGTGCTAGAGCAGTAGGGCTCGGAACTGAAGCTTTCTTT
CSARAVGLGTEAFF
>medium-sized|TRBD1|TRBJ2-5|TRBV15|14
TGTGCCACCAGCCGCCGGGACAGGGCAGAGACCCAGTACTTC
CATSRRDRAETQYF
>medium-sized|.|TRBJ1-5|TRBV19|12
TGTGCCAGTAGGGCAGGATGGCAGCCCCAGCATTTT
CASRAGWQPQHF
>medium-sized|.|TRBJ2-5|TRBV6-5|15
TGTGCCAGCAGTTACAGCTTTGAGAGCGGAGAGACCCAGTACTTC
CASSYSFESGETQYF
>.|.|TRBJ1-5|TRBV5-1|16
TGCGCCAGCAGCTTGGTGGTCAGGGTCAGCAATCAGCCCCAGCATTTT
CASSLVVRVSNQPQHF
>few|TRBD1|TRBJ2-5|TRBV20-1|14
TGCAGTGCTAGCCCCCGGACAGGGCAAGAGACCCAGTACTTC
CSASPRTGQETQYF
>few|TRBD2|TRBJ2-7|TRBV4-3|14
TGCGCCAGCAGCCAAGGTCTAGCGGGAGACGAGCAGTACTTC
CASSQGLAGDEQYF
>medium-sized|.|TRBJ1-2|TRBV29-1|15
TGCAGCGTTCCGAAGGCCGACAGGTTCGGCTATGGCTACACCTTC
CSVPKADRFGYGYTF
>.|.|TRBJ2-2|TRBV5-4|15
TGTGCCAGTCAGTCCGGGAGTGGGTACACCGGGGAGCTGTTTTTT
CASQSGSGYTGELFF
>medium-sized|.|TRBJ1-1|TRBV19|18
TGTGCCAGTAGTATCGGTCTTCTTGCCGTCAGGGGATTGACTGAAGCTTTCTTT
CASSIGLLAVRGLTEAFF